This T cell receptor (beta chain) originates from a study of blood T cell repertoires in COVID-19. Study-wide context: COVID-19 samples collected from the United States, Italy and Spain covered acute and convalescent phases. T cells, B-cell-depleted T cells, or PBMCs provided the cDNA or gDNA that served as material.

Germline values: CDR1 MGHDK, CDR2 SYGVNS. Trimming took 4 bases from V and 1 from J; bases not matched to a gene: 11. The CDR3 is 17 amino acids. In the authors' methods: Amplified reference gene primers provided the basis for estimating nucleated cell counts. Using immunoSEQ multiplex PCR, the repertoire was profiled, and TCRdb retains in-frame clones only, with some absent. V and J calls and clone size are those listed in that table; D and trimming were worked out from the DNA. This sample has 300,000 to 400,000 clones; 80% to 90% occur once, and the top ten carry approximately 4.6%. All enrollees were roughly 18 to 89 years old and from about two dozen US areas.

This chain connects TRBV25-1 to TRBJ2-7; 9 bases are a match to TRBD2. This clonotype was sampled from a woman between 40 and 50 years old with acute COVID-19. The sample comprised PBMCs or T cells enriched from blood (not recorded which). The CDR3 DNA is TGTGCCAGCAGTGGCTCTAGCGGGGCCAGTTATTCCTACGAGCAGTACTTC. Protein product: CASSGSSGASYSYEQYF.